The rows below give T cell receptor beta chains drawn from one sample of a study of T cell responses to AZD1222 COVID-19 vaccine. The repertoire was sequenced with immunoSEQ multiplex PCR; TCRdb's copy has only in-frame clones and lacks some. The sample holds approximately 150,000 clones; less than 95% are singletons and the top ten take about 2.6%. The sequencing used peripheral blood, collected on day 0 of AZD1222 vaccination. The receptors originated from an adult in good health. The CDR3 runs from the conserved cysteine through the conserved F or W. A D gene is named only where the DNA matches it firmly. Not every row has a clone size; where given, it reads once, few, many or a size class.

abundance,v_gene,j_gene,d_gene,CDR3nt,CDR3aa
NA,TRBV15,TRBJ2-5,TRBD2,TGTGCCACCAGCAGGCCCGGCGGGGGGACCCAGTACTTC,CATSRPGGGTQYF
once,TRBV5-6,TRBJ1-1,TRBD1,TGTGCCAGCAGTAAGCAGGGGGTTAACACTGAAGCTTTCTTT,CASSKQGVNTEAFF
NA,TRBV7-9,TRBJ1-1,NA,TGTGCCAGCAGCGAGGGGGTGAACACTGAAGCTTTCTTT,CASSEGVNTEAFF
once,TRBV7-9,TRBJ2-2,NA,TGTGCCAGCAGGTACTCGGGCCCCAGAACCGGGGAGCTGTTTTTT,CASRYSGPRTGELFF
NA,TRBV6-6,TRBJ2-3,TRBD2,TGTGCCAGCACCCAGCGGGGGGGCCCTTCAGATACGCAGTATTTT,CASTQRGGPSDTQYF
few,TRBV25-1,TRBJ1-3,NA,TGTGCCAGCAGTGAATATCGGGGGGCGGGAAACACCATATATTTT,CASSEYRGAGNTIYF
NA,TRBV11-1,TRBJ2-7,NA,TGTGCCAGCAGCTTTGGGGGCTACGAGCAGTACTTC,CASSFGGYEQYF
once,TRBV27,TRBJ2-3,TRBD2,TGTGCCAGCAGCAGTACTAGCGGGGGTCTCACAGATACGCAGTATTTT,CASSSTSGGLTDTQYF
NA,TRBV9,TRBJ2-2,NA,TGTGCCAGCAGCCCCGCCCCAGCTATGAACACCGGGGAGCTGTTTTTT,CASSPAPAMNTGELFF
NA,TRBV21-1,TRBJ2-7,NA,TGTGCCAGCAGCTTCAGACCTCCCGGTGGGGAGCAGTACTTC,CASSFRPPGGEQYF
NA,TRBV7-9,TRBJ1-2,NA,TGTGCCAGCAGCTGGGGGCAGGGAGGCTACACCTTC,CASSWGQGGYTF
NA,TRBV6-2/TRBV6-3,TRBJ2-3,NA,TGTGCCAGCAGTTACTTAGAGACTAGTAGTAAGCCAGATACGCAGTATTTT,CASSYLETSSKPDTQYF
NA,TRBV3-1/TRBV3-2,TRBJ1-4,TRBD1,TGTGCCAGCAGCCTCGCGACAGGGGCTCCAACTAATGAAAAACTGTTTTTT,CASSLATGAPTNEKLFF
NA,TRBV2,TRBJ2-7,TRBD1,TGTGCCAGGACCGGACAGGGAACCTACGAGCAGTACTTC,CARTGQGTYEQYF
NA,TRBV5-4,TRBJ2-7,NA,TGTGCCAGCAGCTTGAACCTGGAGTCCTACGAGCAGTACTTC,CASSLNLESYEQYF
once,TRBV7-6,TRBJ2-3,NA,TGTGCCAGCAGCTTAGGTGGGGGGCCGGGAGATACGCAGTATTTT,CASSLGGGPGDTQYF
NA,TRBV19,TRBJ2-7,TRBD2,TGTGCCAGTAGTGTCGGGGGGAACTACGAGCAGTACTTC,CASSVGGNYEQYF
NA,TRBV6-2/TRBV6-3,TRBJ1-1,NA,TGTGCCAGCAGTCCCACAGGGAGGGCGACTGAAGCTTTCTTT,CASSPTGRATEAFF
NA,TRBV15,TRBJ1-3,NA,TGTGCCACCAGGAGAAGGGGCGGAACTGGAAACACCATATATTTT,CATRRRGGTGNTIYF
NA,TRBV11-2,TRBJ2-1,TRBD2,TGTGCCAGCAGCTTAGGGGGTAGCGGGGCGAATGAGCAGTTCTTC,CASSLGGSGANEQFF
NA,TRBV19,TRBJ2-7,TRBD2,TGTGCCAGTAGTGTAGCGGGGGTCTCCTACGAGCAGTACTTC,CASSVAGVSYEQYF
once,TRBV2,TRBJ2-3,TRBD1,TGTGCCAGCAGTGAGAAGGGGGCTTTGTCAGATACGCAGTATTTT,CASSEKGALSDTQYF
NA,TRBV27,TRBJ1-2,NA,TGTGCCAGCAGTTTATCAAGGGGGGCCCACGGTGGCTACACCTTC,CASSLSRGAHGGYTF
NA,TRBV10-3,TRBJ1-1,NA,TGTGCCATCAGTGATCGGGCCGCTGAAGCTTTCTTT,CAISDRAAEAFF
NA,TRBV9,TRBJ1-4,NA,TGTGCCAGCAGCGTAGTCAGGGGCGGAACTAATGAAAAACTGTTTTTT,CASSVVRGGTNEKLFF
NA,TRBV25-1,TRBJ1-5,NA,TGTGCCTCCTCCCCGGGGGCCAATCAGCCCCAGCATTTT,CASSPGANQPQHF
NA,TRBV6-2/TRBV6-3,TRBJ2-7,TRBD2,TGTGCCAGCAGCGAAGGACTAGCGGGGGTAGAGCAGTACTTC,CASSEGLAGVEQYF
NA,TRBV11-3,TRBJ2-3,NA,TGTGCCAGCAGCCCGAGTACAGGCACAGATACGCAGTATTTT,CASSPSTGTDTQYF
NA,TRBV5-1,TRBJ2-7,TRBD2,TGCGCCAGCACCTATGGGACTAGCGGGGTGAACGAGCAGTACTTC,CASTYGTSGVNEQYF
many,TRBV5-6,TRBJ1-1,TRBD1,TGTGCCAGCAGCTTTGGGACAGGGTTGGGCACTGAAGCTTTCTTT,CASSFGTGLGTEAFF
NA,TRBV19,TRBJ2-7,TRBD1,TGTGCCAGTAGTGGGACAGGGTCCTCCTACGAGCAGTACTTC,CASSGTGSSYEQYF
NA,TRBV5-6,TRBJ1-1,TRBD1,TGTGCCAGCAGCTTGCGGGGGGACAGTGAAGCTTTCTTT,CASSLRGDSEAFF
NA,TRBV7-2,TRBJ2-1,TRBD1,TGTGCCAGCAGCCCGACAGGGGGCTACAATGAGCAGTTCTTC,CASSPTGGYNEQFF
few,TRBV18,TRBJ1-4,TRBD1,TGTGCCAGCTCCAACAGGGGAACCAATGAAAAACTGTTTTTT,CASSNRGTNEKLFF
NA,TRBV14,TRBJ2-2,NA,TGTGCCAGCAGCCAGTATTCGGGGCACACCGGGGAGCTGTTTTTT,CASSQYSGHTGELFF